These 15 T cell receptor beta chains share one sample of origin, sequenced in a study of T cell repertoires in cytomegalovirus infection. A single record per CDR3 protein comes from TCRdb applying MiXCR to the reads. The sample includes just over 300,000 distinct CDR3 sequences, 17% of them seen just once. The sequencing input was PBMCs. These receptors all come from a human donor in good health (CMV status not recorded). Some clones in this sample may be carry-over from other donors' samples.

V and J are TRBV4-1 and TRBJ1-4, with 7 bases lining up with TRBD1. The CDR3 covers 16 residues. Trimming cost V 0 bases and J 5 bases; bases outside gene matches: 6. Germline CDR1 is MGHRA and CDR2 is YSYEKL. CDR3 coding DNA: TGCGCCAGCAGCCAAGATTCCCAGGGGGAGAATGAAAAACTGTTTTTT. The encoded protein is CASSQDSQGENEKLFF.

There are many counts of this clonotype. This sequence joins TRBV10-3 and TRBJ1-2, with 7 bases fitting TRBD1. This CDR3 comprises 15 residues. The V gene's germline CDR1 is ENHRY and CDR2 SYGVKD. Trimming took 1 base from V and 12 from J; bases not matched to a gene: 14. This chain's CDR3 is CAISEFDRDKMVNTF. CDR3 coding DNA: TGTGCCATCAGTGAGTTCGACAGGGACAAAATGGTCAACACCTTC.

This clonotype was detected ten times or more. The DNA for the CDR3 is TGTGCCAGCAGCCCCAGGGAGAGAGAAAAACTGTTTTTT. It yields the protein CASSPREREKLFF. The chain carries TRBV7-2 and TRBJ1-4; possible D gene TRBD1, 5 bases. The CDR3 is 13 residues long. Deletions cut 5 bases from V and 8 bases from J, with 12 bases between. Germline V gene lookup returns CDR1 SGHTA and CDR2 FQGNSA.

This clonotype was observed a few times. This sequence joins TRBV11-3 and TRBJ2-1; maybe TRBD2 (5 bases). With 2 bases removed from V and 9 bases from J, the gap between germline ends came to 14 bases. The germline V gene encodes CDR1 SGHNT and CDR2 YENEEA. The CDR3 has 14 residues. The chain's CDR3 is CASSLKEAITEQFF. CDR3 in DNA: TGTGCCAGCAGCTTAAAGGAGGCCATAACTGAGCAGTTCTTC.

This clonotype was observed at least ten times. V gene TRBV6-5 combines with J gene TRBJ2-7; no clear D gene. The CDR3 runs 13 residues. Germline assignment: CDR1 MNHEY and CDR2 SVGAGI. V lost 5 bases to trimming and J lost 0 bases, with 8 bases between them. Here the CDR3 DNA reads TGTGCCAGCAGTCTCGACGGCTCCTACGAGCAGTACTTC. It encodes CASSLDGSYEQYF.

The gene calls are TRBV20-1 and TRBJ1-2; D call uncertain. Trimming stripped 4 bases from V and 2 bases from J, with 14 bases between. CDR3 length: 14 residues. Germline values: CDR1 DFQATT, CDR2 SNEGSKA (reference sequence). CDR3 coding DNA: TGCAGTGCTAACGCTAGGTTGGGAAACTATGGCTACACCTTC. Its protein is CSANARLGNYGYTF.

This clonotype was counted ten times or more. The chain joins TRBV7-9 to TRBJ1-4; D uncertain. This CDR3 spans 16 amino acids. Germline V gene data show CDR1 as SEHNR and CDR2 as FQNEAQ (reference sequence). The ends were cut back, 4 bases at V and 4 bases at J, with 16 bases in the middle. The CDR3 protein is CASSSWNQTLNEKLFF. CDR3 sequence (DNA): TGTGCCAGCAGCTCCTGGAACCAGACGCTTAATGAAAAACTGTTTTTT. The full variable domain, with the rest looked up from reference TRBV7-9 and TRBJ1-4, is DTGVSQNPRHKITKRGQNVTFRCDPISEHNRLYWYRQTLGQGPEFLTYFQNEAQLEKSRLLSDRFSAERPKGSFSTLEIQRTEQGDSAMYLCASSSWNQTLNEKLFFGSGTQLSVL.

This clonotype was recorded a few times. This chain links TRBV7-2 with TRBJ1-2, with D unclear. The CDR3 extends over 14 amino acids. CDR1 and CDR2 from the germline V gene are SGHTA and FQGNSA. V was pared by 5 bases and J by 6 bases, with 16 bases between. The CDR3 DNA reads as TGTGCCAGCAGCCCCCGGGCAGAGCGGGATGGCTACACCTTC. As protein: CASSPRAERDGYTF.

The chain joins TRBV23-1 to TRBJ2-5; 9 bases align to TRBD1. TRBV23-1 is an ORF for which the function is uncertain. The CDR3 has 16 amino acids. V was clipped by 0 bases and J by 5 bases; unmatched bases: 7. The CDR3 is CASSQSEGDRDETQYF. DNA of the CDR3: TGCGCCAGCAGTCAATCGGAGGGGGACAGGGACGAGACCCAGTACTTC.

Only a few counts were recorded for this clonotype. The chain links TRBV20-1 to TRBJ2-7; TRBD2 agrees at 9 bases. The germline CDR1 and CDR2 sequences are DFQATT and SNEGSKA (reference sequence). The ends lost 3 bases at V and 3 bases at J; junction bases unmatched: 9. The CDR3 has 15 amino acids. The DNA of the CDR3 is TGCAGTGCTAGTAAAAGCGGGGGGCCCAACTACGAGCAGTACTTC. Amino acid sequence: CSASKSGGPNYEQYF.

Ten or more counts support this clonotype. V is TRBV20-1 and J is TRBJ2-3, with TRBD2 matching 7 bases. With 3 bases clipped from V and 2 bases from J, the junction kept 5 bases outside the gene matches. Germline assignment: CDR1 DFQATT and CDR2 SNEGSKA (reference sequence). This CDR3 region has 14 residues. CDR3 sequence: CSASKAGNTDTQYF. The CDR3 region has the DNA TGCAGTGCTAGCAAAGCGGGGAACACAGATACGCAGTATTTT.

This clonotype turned up a few times. The gene calls are TRBV20-1 and TRBJ1-2; D is ambiguous. V lost 0 bases and J 2 bases, leaving 10 bases between the germline ends. The CDR3 totals 14 residues. In germline, CDR1 is DFQATT, CDR2 SNEGSKA (reference sequence). The CDR3 region is CSARDTPTNYGYTF. Here the CDR3 DNA reads TGCAGTGCTAGAGATACCCCCACGAACTATGGCTACACCTTC.

This clonotype was observed a few times. The J gene is TRBJ1-5, the V gene TRBV6-5, with D tentatively TRBD1 (5 bases). Germline V gene lookup returns CDR1 MNHEY and CDR2 SVGAGI. The CDR3 extends over 14 amino acids. V gave up 6 bases and J gave up 4 bases, with 13 bases separating them. This CDR3 reads CASSLIGGNQPQHF. CDR3 DNA: TGTGCCAGCAGCCTCATTGGGGGGAATCAGCCCCAGCATTTT.

This clonotype was counted only a few times. V and J are TRBV11-2 and TRBJ2-1, with D perhaps TRBD2 (6 bases). This CDR3 contains 16 residues. V was clipped by 0 bases and J by 4 bases, with 13 bases between them. CDR1 SGHAT and CDR2 FQNNGV come from the germline V gene. CDR3 region: CASSLERLGGYNEQFF. DNA for the CDR3: TGTGCCAGCAGCTTAGAAAGACTAGGTGGATACAATGAGCAGTTCTTC.

This clonotype appeared many times. The chain is built from TRBV7-2 and TRBJ1-3, with 8 bases aligning to TRBD1. In germline, CDR1 is SGHTA, CDR2 FQGNSA. V lost 2 bases to trimming and J lost 0 bases; unmatched junction nucleotides: 6. This CDR3 region has 17 residues. In nucleotides, the CDR3 is TGTGCCAGCAGCTTATCCCCCGGACAGGGCTCTGGAAACACCATATATTTT. Translating gives CASSLSPGQGSGNTIYF.